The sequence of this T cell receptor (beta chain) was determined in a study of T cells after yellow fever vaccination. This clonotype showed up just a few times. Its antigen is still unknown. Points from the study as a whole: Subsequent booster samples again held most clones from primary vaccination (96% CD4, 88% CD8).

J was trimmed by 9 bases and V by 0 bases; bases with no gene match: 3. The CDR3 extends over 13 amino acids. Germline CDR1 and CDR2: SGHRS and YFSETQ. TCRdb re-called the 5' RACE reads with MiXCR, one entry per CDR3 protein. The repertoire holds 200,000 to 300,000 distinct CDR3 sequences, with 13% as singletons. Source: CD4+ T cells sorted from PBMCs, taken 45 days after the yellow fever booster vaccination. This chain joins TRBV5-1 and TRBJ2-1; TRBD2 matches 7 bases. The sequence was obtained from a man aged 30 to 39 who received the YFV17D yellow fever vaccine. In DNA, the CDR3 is TGCGCCAGCAGCTTGGAGGCTAGCGGTGAGCAGTTCTTC. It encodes CASSLEASGEQFF.